The T cell receptor beta chain under discussion was sequenced for a study of T cell repertoires in cytomegalovirus infection. Study details: Public signatures in TCR beta pointed to CMV infection and matching HLA type.

This clonotype was seen ten or more times. As yet, its antigen is unknown. Trimming cost V 5 bases and J 6 bases, with 15 bases left between them. Germline lookup yields CDR1 SGHTA and CDR2 FQGNSA. This CDR3 has 14 residues. MiXCR, run by TCRdb on the reads, gives a single entry per CDR3 protein. The sample holds about 700,000 distinct CDR3 sequences, around 35% seen once. Here the sequenced sample was cultured PBMCs, taken from culture after CMV antigen stimulation. This sequence originates from a human donor in good health (CMV status not recorded). Some clones in this sample may be carry-over from other donors' samples. The rearrangement links TRBV7-2 to TRBJ2-3; D may be TRBD2 (5 bases). CDR3 in amino acids: CASSPGYRYDTQYF. The CDR3 DNA is TGTGCCAGCAGCCCGGGATACCGGTACGATACGCAGTATTTT.